These T cell receptor beta chains were read from a single sample in a study of blood T cell repertoires in COVID-19. TCRdb's table, derived via immunoSEQ multiplex PCR, lists solely in-frame clones and lacks some. The sample includes about 130,000 clones, about 80% of them seen just once. The specimen sequenced was peripheral blood. Receptors originate from a woman aged 45-60 years with acute or convalescent COVID-19. The CDR3 runs from the conserved cysteine through the conserved F or W. The D gene is left open where the match is weak. Size values are once, few and many counts, or a class for expanded clones, and some rows have none.

DNA: TGTGCCAGCAGTTCAACAGGGTCCTATAATTCACCCCTCCACTTT; CDR3: CASSSTGSYNSPLHF; size: NA; J: TRBJ1-6; V: TRBV6-1; D: NA
DNA: TGTGCCAGCAGCTCGGCGGGAGGGCCAGATACGCAGTATTTT; CDR3: CASSSAGGPDTQYF; size: NA; J: TRBJ2-3; V: TRBV11-1; D: TRBD2
DNA: TGTGCCAGCAGTTCCACTACAGGGGGCACTGAAGCTTTCTTT; CDR3: CASSSTTGGTEAFF; size: once; J: TRBJ1-1; V: TRBV27; D: TRBD1
DNA: TGTGCCAGCAGCCAAGTGAGGACAGGGAATTCACCCCTCCACTTT; CDR3: CASSQVRTGNSPLHF; size: NA; J: TRBJ1-6; V: TRBV3-1/TRBV3-2; D: TRBD1
DNA: TGTGCCTTAGGGACAGAAAGGAGGTTCTTC; CDR3: CALGTERRFF; size: NA; J: TRBJ2-1; V: TRBV30; D: TRBD1
DNA: TGTGCCAGTAGTCCCCAACAGGGATATCAGCCCCAGCATTTT; CDR3: CASSPQQGYQPQHF; size: NA; J: TRBJ1-5; V: TRBV19; D: NA
DNA: TGTGCCAGTAGTATGAGGGGGTCCCCCGGGGCGCAGTATTTT; CDR3: CASSMRGSPGAQYF; size: NA; J: TRBJ2-3; V: TRBV19; D: NA
DNA: TGTGCCAGTCATCAGGGACAGGGCAATGAAAAACTGTTTTTT; CDR3: CASHQGQGNEKLFF; size: NA; J: TRBJ1-4; V: TRBV19; D: TRBD1
DNA: TGTGCCAGCAGCGTAGGAGGACAGGGATACGAGCAGTTCTTC; CDR3: CASSVGGQGYEQFF; size: NA; J: TRBJ2-1; V: TRBV9; D: TRBD1
DNA: TGTGCCAGCAGCATGGACAGGAGTAACTATGGCTACACCTTC; CDR3: CASSMDRSNYGYTF; size: NA; J: TRBJ1-2; V: TRBV5-4; D: TRBD1
DNA: TGTGCCAGCAGTGAATCCACAGGGAGAAACACCATATATTTT; CDR3: CASSESTGRNTIYF; size: NA; J: TRBJ1-3; V: TRBV25-1; D: NA
DNA: TGTGCCAGCAGCGTAGCTTTATACACTGAAGCTTTCTTT; CDR3: CASSVALYTEAFF; size: NA; J: TRBJ1-1; V: TRBV9; D: NA
DNA: TGTGCCAGTACCCAGGCGGGGGACTCTGGGGCCAACGTCCTGACTTTC; CDR3: CASTQAGDSGANVLTF; size: NA; J: TRBJ2-6; V: TRBV19; D: TRBD2
DNA: TGTGCCAGCAGTTTAGGGGAGGAGTCCTCCTTC; CDR3: CASSLGEESSF; size: NA; J: TRBJ1-2; V: TRBV12-3/TRBV12-4; D: NA
DNA: TGCGCCAGCAGCAGCGGGAGTTACTATGGCTACACCTTC; CDR3: CASSSGSYYGYTF; size: NA; J: TRBJ1-2; V: TRBV4-1; D: NA
DNA: TGTGCCAGCAGTGCAGGGGCCGGCACTGAAGCTTTCTTT; CDR3: CASSAGAGTEAFF; size: NA; J: TRBJ1-1; V: TRBV2; D: NA
DNA: TGTGCCAGCAGTTCCCCGGGAGGGGGCTATGGCTACACCTTC; CDR3: CASSSPGGGYGYTF; size: NA; J: TRBJ1-2; V: TRBV6-6; D: NA
DNA: TGTGCCAGCAGCCCCCTTCCGGGACTAGCATCAGATACGCAGTATTTT; CDR3: CASSPLPGLASDTQYF; size: NA; J: TRBJ2-3; V: TRBV7-8; D: TRBD2
DNA: TGTGCCAGCAGCCCCCGGGCTAGCGGGAGCGGGGAGCTGTTTTTT; CDR3: CASSPRASGSGELFF; size: NA; J: TRBJ2-2; V: TRBV7-2; D: TRBD2
DNA: TGTGCCAGCAGTCAGTATGGGTCAGCGAACGAAGAGACCCAGTACTTC; CDR3: CASSQYGSANEETQYF; size: NA; J: TRBJ2-5; V: TRBV28; D: NA
DNA: TGTGCCAGCAGCGTAGGACTAGGAGACAATGAGCAGTTCTTC; CDR3: CASSVGLGDNEQFF; size: NA; J: TRBJ2-1; V: TRBV9; D: NA
DNA: TGTGCCAGCAGCACGCGACAGGGGAGGAATTCACCCCTCCACTTT; CDR3: CASSTRQGRNSPLHF; size: NA; J: TRBJ1-6; V: TRBV11-2; D: TRBD1
DNA: TGCGCCAGCAGCGAGACTAGCGGGGGGTACAATGAGCAGTTCTTC; CDR3: CASSETSGGYNEQFF; size: NA; J: TRBJ2-1; V: TRBV5-1; D: TRBD2
DNA: TGCAGTGCTAGAGTGGGCCCAGGGGCTTTCTTT; CDR3: CSARVGPGAFF; size: NA; J: TRBJ1-1; V: TRBV20-1; D: NA
DNA: TGTGCCAGCAGTGAAACTAGCGGGAAGACCCAGTACTTC; CDR3: CASSETSGKTQYF; size: few; J: TRBJ2-5; V: TRBV2; D: TRBD2
DNA: TGTGCCAGCAGCGTAGGACTCCTAGCCGGAAACACCATATATTTT; CDR3: CASSVGLLAGNTIYF; size: NA; J: TRBJ1-3; V: TRBV9; D: NA
DNA: TGTGCCAGCAGCGTAGTGTCCGGGGTCGGTACAGATACGCAGTATTTT; CDR3: CASSVVSGVGTDTQYF; size: NA; J: TRBJ2-3; V: TRBV9; D: NA
DNA: TGTGCCAGCAGTGAGTCCAGAAGCAATCAGCCCCAGCATTTT; CDR3: CASSESRSNQPQHF; size: NA; J: TRBJ1-5; V: TRBV2; D: NA
DNA: TGCGCCAGCAGCTTTGGGGACAGGTTATATGGAAACACCATATATTTT; CDR3: CASSFGDRLYGNTIYF; size: few; J: TRBJ1-3; V: TRBV5-1; D: TRBD1
DNA: TGTGCCAGCAGTTACGGGACAGGGTCTGGAAACACCATATATTTT; CDR3: CASSYGTGSGNTIYF; size: NA; J: TRBJ1-3; V: TRBV6-6; D: TRBD1
DNA: TGTGCCAGCAGTTACTTCTCTGCGAACACCGGGGAGCTGTTTTTT; CDR3: CASSYFSANTGELFF; size: NA; J: TRBJ2-2; V: TRBV6-6; D: NA